This TCR beta chain was observed in a study of blood T cells in healthy people across ages. Study-wide points: Calculation of diversity from one million T cells yielded estimates considered to be underestimates. Unknown CMV status may confound age-related changes in expanded clones.

This clonotype was observed a handful of times. Its antigen is undetermined. A second roughly 6 to 12 cycle PCR used barcoded and J-beta primers. TCRdb analysed the 5' RACE reads with MiXCR anew, one entry per CDR3 protein. The sample has about 970,000 distinct CDR3 sequences; roughly 51% are singletons. The length of the CDR3 is 16 residues. J was trimmed by 0 bases and V by 1 base; bases with no gene match: 3. CDR1 and CDR2 (germline): LGHDT, YNNKEL (reference sequence). Sample: blood. The TCR sequence derives from a woman aged 60 to 75 in good health. The chain couples TRBV3-1 to TRBJ2-7, with TRBD1 matching over 10 bases. The CDR3 loop reads CASSQAGQGISYEQYF. As DNA, the CDR3 is TGTGCCAGCAGCCAAGCGGGACAGGGGATCTCCTACGAGCAGTACTTC.